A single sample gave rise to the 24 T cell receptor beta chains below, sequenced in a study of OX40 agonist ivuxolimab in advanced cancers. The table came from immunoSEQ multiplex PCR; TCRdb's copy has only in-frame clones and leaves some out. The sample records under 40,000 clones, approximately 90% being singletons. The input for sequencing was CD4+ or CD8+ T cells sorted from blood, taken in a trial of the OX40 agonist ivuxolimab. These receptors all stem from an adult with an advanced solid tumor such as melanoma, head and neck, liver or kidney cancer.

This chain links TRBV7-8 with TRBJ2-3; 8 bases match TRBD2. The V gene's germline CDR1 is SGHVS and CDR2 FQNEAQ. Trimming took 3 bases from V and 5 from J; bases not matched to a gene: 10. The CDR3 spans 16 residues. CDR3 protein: CASSFWSGSKIDTQYF. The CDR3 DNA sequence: TGTGCCAGCAGCTTCTGGAGCGGGAGTAAGATAGATACGCAGTATTTT.

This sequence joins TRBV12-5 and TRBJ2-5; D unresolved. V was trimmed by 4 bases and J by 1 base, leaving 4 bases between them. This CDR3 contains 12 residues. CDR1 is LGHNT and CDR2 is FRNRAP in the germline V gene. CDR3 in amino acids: CASGSSQETQYF. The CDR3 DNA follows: TGTGCTAGTGGTTCCAGCCAAGAGACCCAGTACTTC.

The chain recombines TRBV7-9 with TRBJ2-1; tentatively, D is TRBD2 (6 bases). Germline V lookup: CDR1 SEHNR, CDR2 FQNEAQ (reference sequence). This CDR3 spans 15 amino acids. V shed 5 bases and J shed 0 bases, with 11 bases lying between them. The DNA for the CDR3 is TGTGCCAGCAGCCCCGCGGGGAGCTCCTACAATGAGCAGTTCTTC. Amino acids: CASSPAGSSYNEQFF.

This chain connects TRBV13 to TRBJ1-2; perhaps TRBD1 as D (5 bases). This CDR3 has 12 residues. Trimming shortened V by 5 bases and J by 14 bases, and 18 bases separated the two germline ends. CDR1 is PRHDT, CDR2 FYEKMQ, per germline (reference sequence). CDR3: CASSAGTALGTF. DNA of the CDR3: TGTGCCAGCAGCGCCGGGACTGCCTTAGGGACCTTC.

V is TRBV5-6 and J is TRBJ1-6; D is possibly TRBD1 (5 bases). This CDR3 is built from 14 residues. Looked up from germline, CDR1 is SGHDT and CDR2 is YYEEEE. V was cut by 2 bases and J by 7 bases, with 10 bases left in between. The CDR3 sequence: CASSFLQENSPLHF. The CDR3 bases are TGTGCCAGCAGCTTTCTACAGGAAAATTCACCCCTCCACTTT.

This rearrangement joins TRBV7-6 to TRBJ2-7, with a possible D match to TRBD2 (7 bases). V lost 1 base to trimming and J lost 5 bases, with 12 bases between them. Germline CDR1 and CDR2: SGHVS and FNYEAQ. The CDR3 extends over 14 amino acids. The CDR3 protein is CASSLEGGHNEQYF. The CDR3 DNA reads TGTGCCAGCAGCTTAGAGGGGGGGCACAACGAGCAGTACTTC.

This CDR3 is CASSSGQGVREQYF. DNA of the CDR3: TGTGCCAGCAGCTCGGGACAGGGAGTGAGGGAGCAGTACTTC. This chain connects TRBV7-6 to TRBJ2-7, with 9 bases that match TRBD1. V lost 4 bases to trimming and J lost 7 bases; unmatched junction nucleotides: 8. Germline CDR1 and CDR2: SGHVS and FNYEAQ. The CDR3 spans 14 residues.

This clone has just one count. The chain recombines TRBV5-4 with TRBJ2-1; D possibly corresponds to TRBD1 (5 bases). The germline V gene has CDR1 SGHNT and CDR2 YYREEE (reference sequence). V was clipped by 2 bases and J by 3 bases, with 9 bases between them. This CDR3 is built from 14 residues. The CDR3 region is CASSFQGIYNEQFF. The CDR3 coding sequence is TGTGCCAGCAGCTTCCAGGGAATCTACAATGAGCAGTTCTTC.

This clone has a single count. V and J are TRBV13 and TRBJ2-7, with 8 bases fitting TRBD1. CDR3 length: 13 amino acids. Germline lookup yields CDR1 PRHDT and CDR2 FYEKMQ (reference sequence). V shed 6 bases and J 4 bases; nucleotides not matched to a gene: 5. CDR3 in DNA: TGTGCCAGCAGTCGGACAGGGATATACGAGCAGTACTTC. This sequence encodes CASSRTGIYEQYF.

The CDR3 here is CASSLVGVTEAFF. In DNA, the CDR3 is TGTGCCAGCAGCTTAGTTGGAGTCACTGAAGCTTTCTTT. This rearrangement joins TRBV7-2 to TRBJ1-1; D unresolved. The length of the CDR3 is 13 residues. Germline V lookup: CDR1 SGHTA, CDR2 FQGNSA. V was shortened by 1 base and J by 4 bases, with 7 bases between the two germline ends.

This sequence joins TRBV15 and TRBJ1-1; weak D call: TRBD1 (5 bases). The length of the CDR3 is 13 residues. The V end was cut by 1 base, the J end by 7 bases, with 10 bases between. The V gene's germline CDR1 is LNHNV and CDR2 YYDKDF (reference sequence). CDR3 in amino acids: CATSRVLGDEAFF. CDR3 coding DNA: TGTGCCACCAGCAGAGTTTTAGGGGATGAAGCTTTCTTT.

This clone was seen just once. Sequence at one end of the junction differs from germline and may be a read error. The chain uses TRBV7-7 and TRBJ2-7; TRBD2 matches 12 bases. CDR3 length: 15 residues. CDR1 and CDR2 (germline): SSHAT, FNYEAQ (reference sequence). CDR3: CASSLASGRAYEQYF. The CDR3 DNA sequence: TGTGCTAGCAGCTTAGCTAGCGGGAGGGCGTACGAGCAGTACTTC.

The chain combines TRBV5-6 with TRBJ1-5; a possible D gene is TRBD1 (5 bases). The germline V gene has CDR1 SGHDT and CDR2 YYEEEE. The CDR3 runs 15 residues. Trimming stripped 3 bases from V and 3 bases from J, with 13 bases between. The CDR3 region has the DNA TGTGCCAGCAGCTACCAACAGGACCCCAATCAGCCCCAGCATTTT. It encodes CASSYQQDPNQPQHF.

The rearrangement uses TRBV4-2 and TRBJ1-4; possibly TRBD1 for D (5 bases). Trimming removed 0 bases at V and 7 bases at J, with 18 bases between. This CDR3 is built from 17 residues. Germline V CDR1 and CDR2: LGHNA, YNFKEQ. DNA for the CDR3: TGTGCCAGCAGCCAAGAGGGGATGGGACCCCTCAGTGAAAAACTGTTTTTT. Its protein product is CASSQEGMGPLSEKLFF.

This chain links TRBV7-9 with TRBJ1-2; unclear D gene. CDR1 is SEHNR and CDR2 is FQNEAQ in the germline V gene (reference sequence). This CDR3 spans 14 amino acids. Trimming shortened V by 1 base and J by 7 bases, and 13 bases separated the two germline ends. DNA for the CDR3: TGTGCCAGCAGCTTAGATGGCCTGATGAGTGGCTACACCTTC. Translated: CASSLDGLMSGYTF.

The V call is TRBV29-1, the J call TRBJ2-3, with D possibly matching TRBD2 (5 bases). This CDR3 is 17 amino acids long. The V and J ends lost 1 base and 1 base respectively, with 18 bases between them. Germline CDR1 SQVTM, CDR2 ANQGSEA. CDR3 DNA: TGCAGCGTTGAAGGGGTGGAGCGGTCCTACCGCACAGATACGCAGTATTTT. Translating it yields CSVEGVERSYRTDTQYF.

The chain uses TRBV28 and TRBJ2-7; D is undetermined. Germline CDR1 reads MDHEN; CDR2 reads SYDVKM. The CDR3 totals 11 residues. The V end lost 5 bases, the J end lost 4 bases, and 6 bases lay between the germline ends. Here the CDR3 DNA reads TGTGCCAGCAGTCTTGGGTACGAGCAGTACTTC. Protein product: CASSLGYEQYF.

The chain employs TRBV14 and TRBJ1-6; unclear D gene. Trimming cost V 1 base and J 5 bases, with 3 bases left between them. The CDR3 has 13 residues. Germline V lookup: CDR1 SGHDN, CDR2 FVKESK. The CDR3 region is CASSQVDNSPLHF. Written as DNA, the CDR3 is TGTGCCAGCAGCCAAGTGGATAATTCACCCCTCCACTTT.

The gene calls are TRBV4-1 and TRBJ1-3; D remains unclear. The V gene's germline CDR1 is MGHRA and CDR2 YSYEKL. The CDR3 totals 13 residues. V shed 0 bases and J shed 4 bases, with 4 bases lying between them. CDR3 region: CASSQDPGNTIYF. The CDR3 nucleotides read TGCGCCAGCAGCCAAGATCCAGGAAACACCATATATTTT.

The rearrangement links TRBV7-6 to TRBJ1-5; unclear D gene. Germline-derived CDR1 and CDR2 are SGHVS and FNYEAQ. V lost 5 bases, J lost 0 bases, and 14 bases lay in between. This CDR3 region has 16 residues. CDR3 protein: CASSRYDRYSNQPQHF. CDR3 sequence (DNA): TGTGCCAGCAGCCGCTACGACCGGTATAGCAATCAGCCCCAGCATTTT.

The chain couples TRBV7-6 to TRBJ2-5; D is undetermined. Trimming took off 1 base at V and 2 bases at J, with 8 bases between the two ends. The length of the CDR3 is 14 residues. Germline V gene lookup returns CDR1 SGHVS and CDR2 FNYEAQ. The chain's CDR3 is CASSLVTVQETQYF. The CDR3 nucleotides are TGTGCCAGCAGCTTAGTGACTGTGCAAGAGACCCAGTACTTC.

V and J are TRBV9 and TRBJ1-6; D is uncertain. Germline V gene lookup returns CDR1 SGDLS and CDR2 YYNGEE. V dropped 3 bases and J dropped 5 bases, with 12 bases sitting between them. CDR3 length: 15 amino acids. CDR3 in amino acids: CASSAGGSNNSPLHF. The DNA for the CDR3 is TGTGCCAGCAGCGCAGGAGGGTCGAATAATTCACCCCTCCACTTT.

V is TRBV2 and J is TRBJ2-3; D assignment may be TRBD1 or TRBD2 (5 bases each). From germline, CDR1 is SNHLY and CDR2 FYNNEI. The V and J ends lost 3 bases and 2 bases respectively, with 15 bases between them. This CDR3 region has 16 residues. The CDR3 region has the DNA TGTGCCAGCAGTGACGGGGCCAGCCTCCTCACAGATACGCAGTATTTT. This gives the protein CASSDGASLLTDTQYF.

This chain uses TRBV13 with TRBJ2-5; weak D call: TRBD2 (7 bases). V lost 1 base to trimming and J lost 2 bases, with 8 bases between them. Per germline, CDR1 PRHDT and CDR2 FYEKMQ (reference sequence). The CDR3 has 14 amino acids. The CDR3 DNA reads TGTGCCAGCAGCTTAGAGGGGGGGCAAGAGACCCAGTACTTC. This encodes CASSLEGGQETQYF.